The 9 T cell receptor beta chains reported below all come from one sample, sequenced in a study of cytomegalovirus exposure and HLA in healthy donors. PCR was performed using 60 Vbeta and 13 Jbeta primers. TCRdb keeps only in-frame clones here, not all; method: immunoSEQ multiplex PCR. The sample has roughly 67,000 clones; over 75% are singletons. The sequencing sample was made of PBMCs. The receptors here all came from a man in his forties or fifties in good health and CMV-seronegative.

This clone was seen only a few times. This chain connects TRBV9 to TRBJ1-1; 7 bases map to TRBD1. Germline assignment: CDR1 SGDLS and CDR2 YYNGEE. V shed 0 bases, J shed 7 bases, and the junction held 3 bases outside the gene matches. The CDR3 length is 13 residues. Here the CDR3 DNA reads TGTGCCAGCAGCGTAGCGGGACAGAATGAAGCTTTCTTT. Protein product: CASSVAGQNEAFF.

Worth noting for this clone: In the same sample, other DNA sequences code for this CDR3. J is TRBJ2-1 and V is TRBV19; 11 nucleotides match TRBD1. Trimming took 6 bases from V and 4 from J; bases not matched to a gene: 11. This CDR3 region has 17 residues. Germline V gene lookup returns CDR1 LNHDA and CDR2 SQIVND (reference sequence). CDR3 coding DNA: TGTGCCAGTAGACGGGGACAGGGGGTGGGCCGGTACAATGAGCAGTTCTTC. The encoded protein is CASRRGQGVGRYNEQFF.

The chain recombines TRBV5-1 with TRBJ1-5, with D hard to call. V lost 0 bases, J lost 7 bases, and 8 bases lay in between. The CDR3 has 13 amino acids. Germline-derived CDR1 and CDR2 are SGHRS and YFSETQ. CDR3 in DNA: TGCGCCAGCAGCTTGGGGGAGAGGCAGCCCCAGCATTTT. It specifies CASSLGERQPQHF.

V is TRBV7-2 and J is TRBJ1-4; D is unresolved. The CDR3 covers 15 residues. V lost 5 bases, J lost 0 bases, and 10 bases lay in between. Germline values: CDR1 SGHTA, CDR2 FQGNSA. The CDR3, as DNA: TGTGCCAGCAGCCGTCCGGGAGCAACTAATGAAAAACTGTTTTTT. Protein sequence: CASSRPGATNEKLFF.

This clone was seen a single time. J is TRBJ2-3 and V is TRBV2, with TRBD1 matching 8 bases. CDR3 length: 12 amino acids. V was pared by 7 bases and J by 10 bases, with 7 bases of the junction left unmatched. Germline assignment: CDR1 SNHLY and CDR2 FYNNEI. For the CDR3, the DNA is TGTGCCAGCACCAACCTGGGACAGGCGCAGTATTTT. Its protein is CASTNLGQAQYF.

The genes are TRBV6-5 and TRBJ2-5; D perhaps matches TRBD1 (6 bases). The CDR3 contains 15 residues. In germline, CDR1 is MNHEY, CDR2 SVGAGI. Trimming took 2 bases from V and 2 from J, leaving 12 bases between them. CDR3 sequence: CASSYGTLAQETQYF. CDR3 sequence (DNA): TGTGCCAGCAGTTACGGGACACTCGCGCAAGAGACCCAGTACTTC.

The V and J genes are TRBV21-1 and TRBJ1-2; the DNA was not compared with TRBD1, the D call given in the table. TRBV21-1 is given as a pseudogene. The CDR3 is made up of 18 amino acids. The CDR3 DNA reads as TGTGCCAGCAGCAAAGAACCCTTACAGGGGCAGTTTGACTATGGCTACACCTTC. The encoded protein is CASSKEPLQGQFDYGYTF.

The chain joins TRBV9 to TRBJ1-5, with 10 bases aligning to TRBD1. Germline-derived CDR1 and CDR2 are SGDLS and YYNGEE. This CDR3 has 14 amino acids. Germline trimming cut 2 bases from V and 8 bases from J; bases unmatched to any gene: 4. CDR3 in DNA: TGTGCCAGCAGCGTCCACGGGACAGGGGAGCCCCAGCATTTT. Encoded protein: CASSVHGTGEPQHF.

The V call is TRBV7-2, the J call TRBJ2-7; 7 nucleotides agree with TRBD1. Looked up from germline, CDR1 is SGHTA and CDR2 is FQGNSA. This CDR3 has 14 residues. With 2 bases clipped from V and 3 bases from J, the junction kept 4 bases outside the gene matches. The CDR3 here is CASSLWQGDYEQYF. CDR3 bases: TGTGCCAGCAGCTTATGGCAGGGGGACTACGAGCAGTACTTC.